The clone carrying this T cell receptor beta chain was seen a handful of times. The antigen is unknown. The use of a sample-barcoded 5' primer and a J-beta primer mix characterized a second PCR of about 7 to 12 cycles. MiXCR was run by TCRdb on the 5' RACE reads, yielding one entry per CDR3 protein. The sample records 1,800,000 or so distinct CDR3 sequences, about two fifths being singletons. This record comes from a study of blood T cells in healthy people across ages. Findings of the study overall: Unsorted PBMC material precluded a definitive naive versus antigen-experienced comparison.

Trimming at V came to 6 bases and at J to 2 bases, leaving 10 bases not matched to a gene. The germline CDR1 and CDR2 sequences are DFQATT and SNEGSKA (reference sequence). The CDR3 loop spans 15 amino acids. Input material: blood. This sequence originates from a human donor in good health. The chain links TRBV20-1 to TRBJ2-4; 7 bases match TRBD1. The CDR3 protein is CSASKGAVTKNIQYF. In DNA form, the CDR3 reads TGCAGTGCCAGTAAGGGGGCAGTAACCAAAAACATTCAGTACTTC.